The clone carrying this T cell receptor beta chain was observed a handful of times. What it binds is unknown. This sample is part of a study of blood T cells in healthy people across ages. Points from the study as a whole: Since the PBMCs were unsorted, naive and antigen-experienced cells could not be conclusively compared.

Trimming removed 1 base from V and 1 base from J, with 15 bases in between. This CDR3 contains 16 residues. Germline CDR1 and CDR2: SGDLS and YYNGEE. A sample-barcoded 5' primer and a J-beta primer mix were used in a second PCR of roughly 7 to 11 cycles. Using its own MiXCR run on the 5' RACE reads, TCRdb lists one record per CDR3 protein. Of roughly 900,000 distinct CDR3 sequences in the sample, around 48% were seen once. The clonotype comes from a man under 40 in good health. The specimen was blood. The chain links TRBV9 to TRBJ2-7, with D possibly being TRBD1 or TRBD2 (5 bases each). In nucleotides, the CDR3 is TGTGCCAGCAGCGTAAGCCACGGGGCGGCTTCCTACGAGCAGTACTTC. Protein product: CASSVSHGAASYEQYF.